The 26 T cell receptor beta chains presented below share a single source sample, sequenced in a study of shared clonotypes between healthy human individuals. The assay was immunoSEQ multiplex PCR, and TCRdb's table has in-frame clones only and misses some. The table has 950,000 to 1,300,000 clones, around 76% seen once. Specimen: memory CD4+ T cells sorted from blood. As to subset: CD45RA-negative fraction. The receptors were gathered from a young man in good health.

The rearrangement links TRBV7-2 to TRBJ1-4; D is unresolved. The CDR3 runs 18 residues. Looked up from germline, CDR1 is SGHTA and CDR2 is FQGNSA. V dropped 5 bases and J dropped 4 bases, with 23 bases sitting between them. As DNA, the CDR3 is TGTGCCAGCAGCCCATCCCCGAGTGCCCCCCGTGTTAATGAAAAACTGTTTTTT. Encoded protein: CASSPSPSAPRVNEKLFF.

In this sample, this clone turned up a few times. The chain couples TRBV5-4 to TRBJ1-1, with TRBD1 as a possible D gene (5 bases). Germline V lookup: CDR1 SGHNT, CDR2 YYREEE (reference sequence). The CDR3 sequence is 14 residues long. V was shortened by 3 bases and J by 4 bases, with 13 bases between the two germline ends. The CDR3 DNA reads TGTGCCAGCAGCTCCAAAACCGGGGCCACTGAAGCTTTCTTT. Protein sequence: CASSSKTGATEAFF.

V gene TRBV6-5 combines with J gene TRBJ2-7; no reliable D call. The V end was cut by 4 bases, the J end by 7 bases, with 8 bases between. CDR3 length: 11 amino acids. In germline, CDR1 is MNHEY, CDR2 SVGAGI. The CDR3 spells CASSSGPEQYF. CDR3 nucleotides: TGTGCCAGCAGTTCCGGACCTGAGCAGTACTTC.

CDR3 sequence reads: CASSEIGQGRAFF. The CDR3 DNA reads TGTGCCAGCAGTGAAATCGGACAGGGGAGGGCTTTCTTT. The chain uses TRBV6-1 and TRBJ1-1; TRBD1 matches at 9 bases. The CDR3 has 13 amino acids. The J segment lost 11 bases and the V segment lost 2 bases, leaving 6 bases of the junction unmatched. CDR1 MNHNS and CDR2 SASEGT come from the germline V gene.

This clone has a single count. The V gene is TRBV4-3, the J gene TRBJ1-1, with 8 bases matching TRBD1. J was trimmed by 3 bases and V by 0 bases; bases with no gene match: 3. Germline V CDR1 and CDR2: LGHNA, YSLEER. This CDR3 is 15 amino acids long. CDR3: CASSQEAGGYTEAFF. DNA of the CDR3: TGCGCCAGCAGCCAAGAGGCAGGGGGCTACACTGAAGCTTTCTTT.

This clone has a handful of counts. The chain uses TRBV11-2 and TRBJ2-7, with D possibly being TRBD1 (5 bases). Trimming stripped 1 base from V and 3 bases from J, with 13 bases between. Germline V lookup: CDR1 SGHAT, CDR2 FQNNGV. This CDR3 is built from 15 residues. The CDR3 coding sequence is TGTGCCAGCAGCTTAGTAGCAGGGCCGAGCTACGAGCAGTACTTC. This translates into CASSLVAGPSYEQYF.

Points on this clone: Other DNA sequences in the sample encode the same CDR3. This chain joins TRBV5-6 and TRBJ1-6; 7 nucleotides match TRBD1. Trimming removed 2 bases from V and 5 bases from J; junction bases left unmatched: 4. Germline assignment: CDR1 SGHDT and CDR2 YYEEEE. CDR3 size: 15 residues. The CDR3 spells CASSFRDRDNSPLHF. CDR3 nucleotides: TGTGCCAGCAGCTTCCGGGACAGAGATAATTCACCCCTCCACTTT.

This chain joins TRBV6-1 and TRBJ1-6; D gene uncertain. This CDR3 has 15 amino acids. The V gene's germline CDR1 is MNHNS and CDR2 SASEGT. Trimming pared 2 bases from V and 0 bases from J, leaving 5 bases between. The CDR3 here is CASSEFSSYNSPLHF. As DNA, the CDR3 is TGTGCCAGCAGTGAATTTAGCTCCTATAATTCACCCCTCCACTTT.

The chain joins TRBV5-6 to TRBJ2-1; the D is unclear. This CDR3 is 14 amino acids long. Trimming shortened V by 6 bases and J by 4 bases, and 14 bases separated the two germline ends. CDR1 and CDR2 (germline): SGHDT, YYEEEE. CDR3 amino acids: CASTQVNTYNEQFF. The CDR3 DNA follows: TGTGCCAGCACCCAAGTAAATACTTACAATGAGCAGTTCTTC.

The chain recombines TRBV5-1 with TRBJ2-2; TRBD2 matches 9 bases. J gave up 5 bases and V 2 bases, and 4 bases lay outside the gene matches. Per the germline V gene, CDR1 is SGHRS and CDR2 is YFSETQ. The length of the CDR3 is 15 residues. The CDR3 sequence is CASSFSGGFTGELFF. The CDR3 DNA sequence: TGCGCCAGCAGCTTTAGCGGGGGTTTTACCGGGGAGCTGTTTTTT.

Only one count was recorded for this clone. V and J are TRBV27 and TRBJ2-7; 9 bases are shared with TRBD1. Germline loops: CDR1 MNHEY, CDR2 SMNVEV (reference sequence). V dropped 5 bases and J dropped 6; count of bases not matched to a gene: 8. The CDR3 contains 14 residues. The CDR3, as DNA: TGTGCCAGCAGTCGTCCGGGACAGGGTAGCGAGCAGTACTTC. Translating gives CASSRPGQGSEQYF.

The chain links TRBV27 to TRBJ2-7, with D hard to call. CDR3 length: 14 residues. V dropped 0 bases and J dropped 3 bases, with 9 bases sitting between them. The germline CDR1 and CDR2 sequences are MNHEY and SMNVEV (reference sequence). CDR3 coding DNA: TGTGCCAGCAGTTTATCGCGTATGGACTACGAGCAGTACTTC. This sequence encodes CASSLSRMDYEQYF.

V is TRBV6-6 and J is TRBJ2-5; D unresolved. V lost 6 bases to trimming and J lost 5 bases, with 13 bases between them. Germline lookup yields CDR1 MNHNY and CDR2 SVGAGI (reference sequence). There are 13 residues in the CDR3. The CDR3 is CASSRWVGETQYF. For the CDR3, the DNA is TGTGCCAGCAGCAGATGGGTGGGCGAGACCCAGTACTTC.

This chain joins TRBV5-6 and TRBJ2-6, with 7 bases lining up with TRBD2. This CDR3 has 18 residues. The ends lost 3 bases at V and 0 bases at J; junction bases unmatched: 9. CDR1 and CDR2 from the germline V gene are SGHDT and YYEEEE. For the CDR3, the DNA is TGTGCCAGCAGCTCGGGGGGAGCTACGGTCTCTGGGGCCAACGTCCTGACTTTC. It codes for CASSSGGATVSGANVLTF.

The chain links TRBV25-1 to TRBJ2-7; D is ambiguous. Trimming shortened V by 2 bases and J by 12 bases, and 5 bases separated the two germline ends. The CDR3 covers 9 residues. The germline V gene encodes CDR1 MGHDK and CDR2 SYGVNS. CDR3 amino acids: CASSERAYF. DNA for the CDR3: TGTGCCAGCAGTGAACGCGCGTACTTC.

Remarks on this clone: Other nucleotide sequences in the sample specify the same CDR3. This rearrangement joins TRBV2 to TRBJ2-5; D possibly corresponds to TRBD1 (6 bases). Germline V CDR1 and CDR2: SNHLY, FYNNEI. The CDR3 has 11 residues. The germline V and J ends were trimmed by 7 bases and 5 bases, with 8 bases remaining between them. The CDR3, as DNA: TGTGCCAGCAAAAGGGGGGAGACCCAGTACTTC. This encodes CASKRGETQYF. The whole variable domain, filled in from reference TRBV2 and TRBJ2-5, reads EPEVTQTPSHQVTQMGQEVILRCVPISNHLYFYWYRQILGQKVEFLVSFYNNEISEKSEIFDDQFSVERPDGSNFTLKIRSTKLEDSAMYFCASKRGETQYFGPGTRLLVL.

The CDR3 bases are TGTGCCAGCGGGGACAGGTTCTACAATGAGCAGTTCTTC. Translating gives CASGDRFYNEQFF. This chain uses TRBV2 with TRBJ2-1; 8 nucleotides align to TRBD1. This CDR3 spans 13 amino acids. V shed 8 bases, J shed 3 bases, and the junction held 3 bases outside the gene matches. The germline gives CDR1 SNHLY, CDR2 FYNNEI.

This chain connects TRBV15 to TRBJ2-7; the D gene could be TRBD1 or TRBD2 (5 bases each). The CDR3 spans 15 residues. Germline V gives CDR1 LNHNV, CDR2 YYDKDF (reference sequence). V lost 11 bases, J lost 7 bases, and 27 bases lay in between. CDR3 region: CAPGKRTSRGWEQYF. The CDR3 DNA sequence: TGTGCCCCCGGTAAGAGGACCTCGAGGGGTTGGGAGCAGTACTTC.

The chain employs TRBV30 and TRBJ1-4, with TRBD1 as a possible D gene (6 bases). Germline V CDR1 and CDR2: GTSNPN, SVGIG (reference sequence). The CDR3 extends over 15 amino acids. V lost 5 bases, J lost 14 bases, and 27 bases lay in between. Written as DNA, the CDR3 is TGTGCCTGGGGACGTGTTCAGGGGACAACCGGAACCCTGTTTTTT. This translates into CAWGRVQGTTGTLFF.

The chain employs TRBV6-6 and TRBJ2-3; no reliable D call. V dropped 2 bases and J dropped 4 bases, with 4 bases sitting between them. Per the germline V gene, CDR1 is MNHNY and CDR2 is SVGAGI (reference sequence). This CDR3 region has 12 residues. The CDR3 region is CASSYAADTQYF. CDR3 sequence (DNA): TGTGCCAGCAGTTACGCGGCAGATACGCAGTATTTT.

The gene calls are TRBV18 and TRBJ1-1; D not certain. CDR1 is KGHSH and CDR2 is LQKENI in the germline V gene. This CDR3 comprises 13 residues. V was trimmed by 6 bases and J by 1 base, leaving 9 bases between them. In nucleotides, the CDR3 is TGTGCCAGCTCGAACGGAAGGAACACTGAAGCTTTCTTT. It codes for CASSNGRNTEAFF.

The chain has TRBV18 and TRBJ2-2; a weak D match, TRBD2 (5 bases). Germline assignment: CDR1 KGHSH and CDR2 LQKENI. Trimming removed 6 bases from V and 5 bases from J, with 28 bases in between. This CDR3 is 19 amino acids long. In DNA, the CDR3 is TGTGCCAGCTCTTCGGGAAGTATAACCAATCTCGTCTCTACCGGGGAGCTGTTTTTT. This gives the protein CASSSGSITNLVSTGELFF.

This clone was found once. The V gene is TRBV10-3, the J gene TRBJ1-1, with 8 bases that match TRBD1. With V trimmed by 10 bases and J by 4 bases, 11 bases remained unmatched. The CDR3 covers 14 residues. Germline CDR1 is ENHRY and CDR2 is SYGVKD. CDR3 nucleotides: TGTGCCACCGAAAACTTAACAGGGGGCACTGAAGCTTTCTTT. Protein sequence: CATENLTGGTEAFF.

The CDR3 nucleotides read TGTGCCAGCAGCTTAGCGGCGCACCCCCGGGATGAAGCTTTCTTT. It yields the protein CASSLAAHPRDEAFF. The chain has TRBV7-8 and TRBJ1-1; D gene ambiguous. CDR1 is SGHVS, CDR2 FQNEAQ, per germline. There are 15 residues in the CDR3. Trimming took off 0 bases at V and 7 bases at J, with 15 bases between the two ends.

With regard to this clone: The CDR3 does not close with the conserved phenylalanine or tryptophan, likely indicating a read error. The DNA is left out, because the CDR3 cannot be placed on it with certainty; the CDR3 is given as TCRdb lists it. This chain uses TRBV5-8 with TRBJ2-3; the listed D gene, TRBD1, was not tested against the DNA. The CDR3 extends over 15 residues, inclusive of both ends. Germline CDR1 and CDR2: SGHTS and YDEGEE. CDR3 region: CASSPPAYADTQYFA.

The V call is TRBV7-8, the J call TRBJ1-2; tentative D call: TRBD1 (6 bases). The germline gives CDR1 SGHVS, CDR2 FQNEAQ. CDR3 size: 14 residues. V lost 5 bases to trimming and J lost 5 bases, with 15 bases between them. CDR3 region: CASSLTQGGYGYTF. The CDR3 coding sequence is TGTGCCAGCAGCCTGACACAGGGTGGTTATGGCTACACCTTC. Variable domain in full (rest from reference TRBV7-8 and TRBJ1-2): GAGVSQSPRYKVAKRGQDVALRCDPISGHVSLFWYQQALGQGPEFLTYFQNEAQLDKSGLPSDRFFAERPEGSVSTLKIQRTQQEDSAVYLCASSLTQGGYGYTFGSGTRLTVV.